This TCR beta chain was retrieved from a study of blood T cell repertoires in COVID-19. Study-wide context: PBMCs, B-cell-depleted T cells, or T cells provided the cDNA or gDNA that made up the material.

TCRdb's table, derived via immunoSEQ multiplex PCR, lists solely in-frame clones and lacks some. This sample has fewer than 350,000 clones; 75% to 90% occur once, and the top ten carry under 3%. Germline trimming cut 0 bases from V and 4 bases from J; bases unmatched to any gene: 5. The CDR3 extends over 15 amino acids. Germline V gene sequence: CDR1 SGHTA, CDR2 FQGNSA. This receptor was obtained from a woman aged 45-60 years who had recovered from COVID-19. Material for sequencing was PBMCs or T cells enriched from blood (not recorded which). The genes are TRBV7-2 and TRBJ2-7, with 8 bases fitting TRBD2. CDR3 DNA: TGTGCCAGCAGCTTAGCCGGGACTAGGGGGTACGAGCAGTACTTC. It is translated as CASSLAGTRGYEQYF.